The present entry profiles one T cell receptor (beta chain) with its context. In this sample, this clone turned up many times. It lacks a known antigen. One base away there is no much larger clone; base qualities are not given. The data were obtained in a study of T cell responses to AZD1222 COVID-19 vaccine (dated by TCRdb to the early 2020s). About the full investigation: AZD1222 recipients with second doses at about 4 weeks or about 12 weeks were pooled, because spike-specific TCR depth and breadth did not differ between schedules. TCR sequencing was performed for roughly 240 trial participants, of whom about 200 were given two doses of AZD1222 and around 25 were given two doses of MenACWY control vaccine. Enrollment into the trials was organized by age into subgroups of 18-55, 56-69 and 70-plus years, and those subgroups contained roughly 150, 30 and 60 TCR-sequenced participants, respectively.

Interpreted using the paper, the time point label stands for: baseline before first vaccination. Vaccinee samples came from UK trials COV001 and COV002, including a single-blind randomized controlled phase 2/3 trial of AZD1222 (ChAdOx1 nCoV-19) in healthy adults. Trial participant PBMC samples were collected at day 0 and day 28 after the second dose for TCRbeta chain sequencing. The germline V gene encodes CDR1 SGHRS and CDR2 YFSETQ. Taken from cysteine to phenylalanine, the CDR3 has 14 residues. Here the CDR3 DNA is all that survives: 42 bases in frame from base 1. V and J are truncated by 0 bases and 5 bases respectively, leaving an intervening sequence of 11 bases. The CDR3 regions of human TCRbeta chains were analyzed by immunosequencing. The paper's data handling went like this. TCRs in the repertoires were matched against a reference library of SARS-CoV-2-specific TCRs that had been generated with the MIRA antigen-specificity platform. Breadth was defined as the fraction of unique TCRs that were SARS-CoV-2-associated, and depth was defined as the fraction of total T cells that were SARS-CoV-2-associated. Using the MIRA data, each spike-specific TCR was assigned both to the spike region to which the TCR was reactive and to a CD4 or CD8 class. Log10-transformed breadth and depth values were compared by one-way ANOVA with Sidak's multiple comparisons tests. TCRdb re-hosts the immuneACCESS table, in-frame sequences only. Its copies lack some clones; in the studies checked, an unresolved V gene accounts for under half of them, and the cause for the rest is not known. D and trimming were read from the DNA, whereas the V and J calls and clone size are those reported in that table. In all, the sample holds about 120,000 clones, and 85% to 90% of those were seen once. The top ten clonotypes cover 9.5% to 15% of the sample.

Broad study findings and their caveats: Most participants were white British and females outnumbered males, and the authors suggested that clonal diversity may have been underestimated. In the small 56-69-year group, the increase in depth fell short of significance, most likely because of low power. The whole spike protein was spanned by vaccine-associated CD4 TCRs, and dominant responses were seen in regions 160-218 and 743-854. No day 14 peak-response samples were available, so repertoires were characterized only after the peak T cell response. Conclusions about previously exposed vaccinees were limited because only 6 or 7 AZD1222 recipients were SARS-CoV-2 seropositive at baseline. After two AZD1222 doses, both the breadth and the depth of spike-specific TCRs were significantly higher than at day 0 and than in MenACWY recipients. Reportedly, almost half of the unique spike-specific TCRs recognized epitopes lying outside the regions that are mutated in the B.1.351 and B.1.1.7 variants.

In this chain, TRBV5-1 is recombined with TRBJ1-1; the D gene is possibly TRBD1, with 6 bases matching. Specimen: peripheral blood, collected on day 0 of AZD1222 vaccination. This sequence originates from an adult in good health. CDR3 sequence: CASSLVDSGTEAFF. At the DNA level, the sequence is TGCGCCAGCAGCTTGGTGGACAGTGGGACTGAAGCTTTCTTT. Here the CDR3 is joined to the reference TRBV5-1 and TRBJ1-1 genes, and the full variable domain is: KAGVTQTPRYLIKTRGQQVTLSCSPISGHRSVSWYQQTPGQGLQFLFEYFSETQRNKGNFPGRFSGRQFSNSRSEMNVSTLELGDSALYLCASSLVDSGTEAFFGQGTRLTVV.